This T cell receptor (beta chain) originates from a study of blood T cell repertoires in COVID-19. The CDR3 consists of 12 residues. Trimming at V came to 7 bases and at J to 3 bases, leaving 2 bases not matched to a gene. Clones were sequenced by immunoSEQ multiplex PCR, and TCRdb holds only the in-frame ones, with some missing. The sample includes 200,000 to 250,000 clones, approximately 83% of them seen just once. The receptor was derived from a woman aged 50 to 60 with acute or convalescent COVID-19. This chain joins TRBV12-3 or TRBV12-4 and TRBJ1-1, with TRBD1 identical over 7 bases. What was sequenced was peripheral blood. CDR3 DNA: TGTGCCAGCACCGACAGGGACACTGAAGCTTTCTTT. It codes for CASTDRDTEAFF.